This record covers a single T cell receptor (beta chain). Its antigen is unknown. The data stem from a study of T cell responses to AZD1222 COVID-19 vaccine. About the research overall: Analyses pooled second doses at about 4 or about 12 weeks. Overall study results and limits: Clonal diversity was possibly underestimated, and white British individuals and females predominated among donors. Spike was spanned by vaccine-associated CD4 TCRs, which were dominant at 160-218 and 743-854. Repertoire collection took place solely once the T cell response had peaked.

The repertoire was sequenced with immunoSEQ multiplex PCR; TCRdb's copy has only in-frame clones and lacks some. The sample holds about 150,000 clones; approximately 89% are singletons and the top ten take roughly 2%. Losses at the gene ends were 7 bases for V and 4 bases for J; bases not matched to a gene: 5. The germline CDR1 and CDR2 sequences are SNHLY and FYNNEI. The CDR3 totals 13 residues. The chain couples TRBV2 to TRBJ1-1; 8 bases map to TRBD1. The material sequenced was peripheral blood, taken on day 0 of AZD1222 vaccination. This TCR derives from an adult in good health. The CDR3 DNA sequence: TGTGCCAGCATCATAACAGGGGGCACTGAAGCTTTCTTT. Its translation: CASIITGGTEAFF.